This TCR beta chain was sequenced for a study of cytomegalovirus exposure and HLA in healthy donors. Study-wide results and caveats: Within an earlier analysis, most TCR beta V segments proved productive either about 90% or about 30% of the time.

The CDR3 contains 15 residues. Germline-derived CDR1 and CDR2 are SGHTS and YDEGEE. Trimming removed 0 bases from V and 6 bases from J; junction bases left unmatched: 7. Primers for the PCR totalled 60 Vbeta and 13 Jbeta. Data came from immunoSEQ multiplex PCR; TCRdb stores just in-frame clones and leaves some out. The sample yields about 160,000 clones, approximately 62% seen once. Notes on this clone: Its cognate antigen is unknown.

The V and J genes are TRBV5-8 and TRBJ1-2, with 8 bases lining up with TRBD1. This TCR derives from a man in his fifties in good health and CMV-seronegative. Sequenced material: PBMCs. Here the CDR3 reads CASSLDFRGLDGYTF. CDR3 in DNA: TGTGCCAGCAGCTTGGATTTCAGGGGGCTGGATGGCTACACCTTC.